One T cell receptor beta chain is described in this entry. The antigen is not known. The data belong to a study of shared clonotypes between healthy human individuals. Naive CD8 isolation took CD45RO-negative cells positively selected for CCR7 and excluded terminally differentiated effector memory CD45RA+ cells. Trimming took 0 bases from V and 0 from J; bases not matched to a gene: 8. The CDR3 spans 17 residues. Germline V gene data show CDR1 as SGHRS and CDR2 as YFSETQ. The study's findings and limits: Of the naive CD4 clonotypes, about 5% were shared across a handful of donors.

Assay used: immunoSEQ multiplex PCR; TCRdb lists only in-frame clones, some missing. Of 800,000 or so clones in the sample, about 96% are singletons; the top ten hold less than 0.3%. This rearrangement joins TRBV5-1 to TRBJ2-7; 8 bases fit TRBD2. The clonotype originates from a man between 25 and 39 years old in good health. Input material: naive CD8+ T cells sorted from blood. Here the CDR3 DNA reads TGCGCCAGCAGCTTGGGTCATAGCGGGATTTTCTCCTACGAGCAGTACTTC. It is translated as CASSLGHSGIFSYEQYF.